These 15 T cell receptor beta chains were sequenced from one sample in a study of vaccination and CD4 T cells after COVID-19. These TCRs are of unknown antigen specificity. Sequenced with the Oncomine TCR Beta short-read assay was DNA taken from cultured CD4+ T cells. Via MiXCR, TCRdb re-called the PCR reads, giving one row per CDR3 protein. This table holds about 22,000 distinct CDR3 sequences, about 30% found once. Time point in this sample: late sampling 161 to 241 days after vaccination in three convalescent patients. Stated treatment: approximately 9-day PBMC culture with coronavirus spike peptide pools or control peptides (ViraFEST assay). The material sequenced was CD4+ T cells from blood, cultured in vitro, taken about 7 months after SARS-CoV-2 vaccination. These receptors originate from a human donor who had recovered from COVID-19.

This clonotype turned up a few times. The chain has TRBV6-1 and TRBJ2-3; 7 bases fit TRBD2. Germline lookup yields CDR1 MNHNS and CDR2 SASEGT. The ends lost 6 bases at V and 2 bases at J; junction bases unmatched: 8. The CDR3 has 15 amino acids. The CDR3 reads CASRGLADPTDTQYF. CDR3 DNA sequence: TGTGCCAGCAGGGGGCTAGCGGATCCCACAGATACGCAGTATTTT.

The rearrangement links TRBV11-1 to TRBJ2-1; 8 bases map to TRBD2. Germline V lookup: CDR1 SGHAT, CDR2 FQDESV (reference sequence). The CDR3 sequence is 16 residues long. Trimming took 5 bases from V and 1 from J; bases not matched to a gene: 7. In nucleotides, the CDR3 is TGTGCCAGCAGCCCCGGACTAGCTCGGTCCTACAATGAGCAGTTCTTC. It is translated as CASSPGLARSYNEQFF.

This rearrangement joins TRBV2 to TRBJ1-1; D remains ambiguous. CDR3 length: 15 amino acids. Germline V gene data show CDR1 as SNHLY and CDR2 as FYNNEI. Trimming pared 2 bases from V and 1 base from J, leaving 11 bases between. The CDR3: CASSEMGIGNTEAFF. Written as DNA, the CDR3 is TGTGCCAGCAGTGAAATGGGGATTGGGAACACTGAAGCTTTCTTT.

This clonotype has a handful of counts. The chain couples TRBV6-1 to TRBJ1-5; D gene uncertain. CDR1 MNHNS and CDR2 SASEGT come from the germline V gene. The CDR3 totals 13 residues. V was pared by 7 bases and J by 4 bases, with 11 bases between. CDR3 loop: CASTETRNQPQHF. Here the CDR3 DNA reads TGTGCCAGCACCGAGACAAGAAATCAGCCCCAGCATTTT.

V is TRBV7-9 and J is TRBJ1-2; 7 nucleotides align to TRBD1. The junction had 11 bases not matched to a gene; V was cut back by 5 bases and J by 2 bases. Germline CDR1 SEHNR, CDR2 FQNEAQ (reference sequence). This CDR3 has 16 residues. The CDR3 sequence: CASSAPRGRGNYGYTF. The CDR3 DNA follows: TGTGCCAGCAGCGCCCCCCGGGGCAGGGGGAACTATGGCTACACCTTC. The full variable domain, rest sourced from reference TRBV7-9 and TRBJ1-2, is DTGVSQNPRHKITKRGQNVTFRCDPISEHNRLYWYRQTLGQGPEFLTYFQNEAQLEKSRLLSDRFSAERPKGSFSTLEIQRTEQGDSAMYLCASSAPRGRGNYGYTFGSGTRLTVV.

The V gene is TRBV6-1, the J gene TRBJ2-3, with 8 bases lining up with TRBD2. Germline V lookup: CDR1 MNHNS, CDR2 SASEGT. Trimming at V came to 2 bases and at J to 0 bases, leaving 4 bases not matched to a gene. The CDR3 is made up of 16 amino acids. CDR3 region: CASSERERESTDTQYF. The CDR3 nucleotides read TGTGCCAGCAGTGAAAGGGAGCGGGAGAGCACAGATACGCAGTATTTT.

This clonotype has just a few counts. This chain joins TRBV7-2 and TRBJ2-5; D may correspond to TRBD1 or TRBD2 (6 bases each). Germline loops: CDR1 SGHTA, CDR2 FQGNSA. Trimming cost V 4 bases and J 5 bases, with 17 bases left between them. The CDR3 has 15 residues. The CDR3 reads CASSSRGSGVETQYF. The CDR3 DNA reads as TGTGCCAGCAGCTCTAGGGGGTCGGGGGTCGAGACCCAGTACTTC.

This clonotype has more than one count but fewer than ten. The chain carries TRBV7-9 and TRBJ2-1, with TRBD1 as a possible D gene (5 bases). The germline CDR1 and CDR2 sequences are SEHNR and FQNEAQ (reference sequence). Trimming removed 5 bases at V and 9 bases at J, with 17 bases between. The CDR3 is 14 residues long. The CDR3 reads CASSARTIGVEQFF. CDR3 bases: TGTGCCAGCAGCGCTCGGACAATAGGTGTTGAGCAGTTCTTC.

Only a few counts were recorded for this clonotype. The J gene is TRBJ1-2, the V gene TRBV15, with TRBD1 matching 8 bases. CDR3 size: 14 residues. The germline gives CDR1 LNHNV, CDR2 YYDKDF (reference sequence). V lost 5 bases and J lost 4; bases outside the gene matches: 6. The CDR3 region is CATSWEQGGYGYTF. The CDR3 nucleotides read TGTGCCACCAGCTGGGAACAGGGGGGCTATGGCTACACCTTC.

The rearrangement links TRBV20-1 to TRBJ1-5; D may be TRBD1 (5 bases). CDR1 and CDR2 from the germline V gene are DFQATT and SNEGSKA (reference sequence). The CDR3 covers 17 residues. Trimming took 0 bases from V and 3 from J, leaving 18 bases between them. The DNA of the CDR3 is TGCAGTGCTAGAGATCCGACGATGGCAGGGCTCAATCAGCCCCAGCATTTT. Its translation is CSARDPTMAGLNQPQHF.

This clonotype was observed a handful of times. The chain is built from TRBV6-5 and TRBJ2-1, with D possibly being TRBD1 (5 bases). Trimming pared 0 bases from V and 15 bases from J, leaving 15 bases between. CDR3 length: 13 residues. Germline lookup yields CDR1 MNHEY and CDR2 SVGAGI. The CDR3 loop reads CASSYSTGPPAFF. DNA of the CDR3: TGTGCCAGCAGTTACTCTACAGGACCTCCAGCGTTCTTC.

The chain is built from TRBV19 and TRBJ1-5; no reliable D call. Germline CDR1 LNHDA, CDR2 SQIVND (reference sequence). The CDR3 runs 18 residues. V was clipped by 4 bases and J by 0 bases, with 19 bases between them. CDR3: CASSSQQLRSNSNQPQHF. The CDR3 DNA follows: TGTGCCAGTAGTAGCCAGCAACTAAGGTCAAATAGCAATCAGCCCCAGCATTTT.

In DNA, the CDR3 is TGCGCCAGCGGTCCGGACGGAATCTCCTACGAGCAGTACTTC. It codes for CASGPDGISYEQYF. This sequence joins TRBV5-1 and TRBJ2-7; D unresolved. V was clipped by 7 bases and J by 0 bases, with 14 bases between them. Germline assignment: CDR1 SGHRS and CDR2 YFSETQ. This CDR3 is built from 14 residues. Looking up the rest from reference TRBV5-1 and TRBJ2-7 gives the full variable domain: KAGVTQTPRYLIKTRGQQVTLSCSPISGHRSVSWYQQTPGQGLQFLFEYFSETQRNKGNFPGRFSGRQFSNSRSEMNVSTLELGDSALYLCASGPDGISYEQYFGPGTRLTVT.

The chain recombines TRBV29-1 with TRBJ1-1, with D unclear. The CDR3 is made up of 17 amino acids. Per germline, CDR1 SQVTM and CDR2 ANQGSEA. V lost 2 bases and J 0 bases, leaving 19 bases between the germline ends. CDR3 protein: CSVEWFTIGSMNTEAFF. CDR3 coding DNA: TGCAGCGTTGAATGGTTTACGATTGGGTCCATGAACACTGAAGCTTTCTTT.

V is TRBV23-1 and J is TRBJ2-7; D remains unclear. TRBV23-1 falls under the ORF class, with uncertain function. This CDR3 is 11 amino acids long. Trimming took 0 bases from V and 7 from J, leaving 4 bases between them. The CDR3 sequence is CASSQSAEQYF. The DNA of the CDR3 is TGCGCCAGCAGTCAATCTGCGGAGCAGTACTTC.